Listed below are T cell receptor beta chains from one sample, sequenced in a study of a mutant IDH1 vaccine in newly diagnosed glioma. No antigen has been assigned to these receptors. The repertoire was sequenced with immunoSEQ multiplex PCR; TCRdb's copy has only in-frame clones and lacks some. This sample has 50,000 to 55,000 clones, with over 75% found just once. Sequencing was performed on PBMCs, taken from a glioma patient whose treatment included an IDH1 peptide vaccine. All receptors come from a man in his forties or fifties with glioma. CDR3s include the opening cysteine and the closing phenylalanine or tryptophan. Each record gives: J gene, V gene, CDR3 protein.

>TRBJ1-1|TRBV5-1
CASSLGQMNTEAFF
>TRBJ2-7|TRBV9
CASSVEGSSSYEQYF
>TRBJ1-4|TRBV5-3
CARSFPHRPINSGEKLFF
>TRBJ1-3|TRBV6-5
CASSLSGVENTIYF
>TRBJ2-3|TRBV29-1
CSVTGGSTDTQYF
>TRBJ1-4|TRBV6-5
CASSLSDGRAKLFF
>TRBJ1-4|TRBV6-1
CASSVYQGWDEKLFF
>TRBJ1-4|TRBV19
CASMRTFATNEKLFF
>TRBJ1-6|TRBV25-1
CASSVGRSGSPLHF
>TRBJ2-6|TRBV29-1
CSVEDREQTGANVLTF
>TRBJ2-7|TRBV19
CASKRGQNYEQYF
>TRBJ2-3|TRBV19
CASSSKGWGDTQYF
>TRBJ2-4|TRBV21-1
CASSKFGVSKYLAKNIQYF
>TRBJ1-4|TRBV5-4
CASSSGGATNEKLFF
>TRBJ1-2|TRBV7-2
CASSFSGPYYGYTF
>TRBJ2-3|TRBV4-3
CASSQDLTSGQEGGTDTQYF
>TRBJ1-1|TRBV7-9
CASSLTQGKVTEAFF
>TRBJ1-5|TRBV30
CAWSGHSWGGQPQHF
>TRBJ2-7|TRBV29-1
CSVRPGQEYEQYF
>TRBJ1-4|TRBV7-8
CASSRGTGVNEKLFF
>TRBJ1-2|TRBV11-2
CASSEGASYGYTF
>TRBJ2-5|TRBV19
CASSMGETGGVQETQYF
>TRBJ2-3|TRBV5-1
CASSRDRAEDTQYF
>TRBJ2-2|TRBV5-1
CASSLNTPNTGELFF
>TRBJ1-5|TRBV18
CASSLDRGINQPQHF
>TRBJ2-2|TRBV28
CASSFYANTGELFF
>TRBJ2-1|TRBV27
CATATGNSYNEQFF
>TRBJ2-3|TRBV9
CASSVAQQGGTDTQYF